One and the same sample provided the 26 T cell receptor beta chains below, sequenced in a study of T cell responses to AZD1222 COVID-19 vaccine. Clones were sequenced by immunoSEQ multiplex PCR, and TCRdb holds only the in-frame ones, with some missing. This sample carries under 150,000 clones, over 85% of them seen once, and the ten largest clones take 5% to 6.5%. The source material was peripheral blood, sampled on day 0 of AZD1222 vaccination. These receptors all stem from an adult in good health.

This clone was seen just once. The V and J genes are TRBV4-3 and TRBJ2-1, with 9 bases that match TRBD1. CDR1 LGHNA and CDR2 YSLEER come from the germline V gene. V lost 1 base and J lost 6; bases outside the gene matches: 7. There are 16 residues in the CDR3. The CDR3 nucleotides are TGCGCCAGCAGCCAAGGAGGTGCGGACAGGGGCAATGAGCAGTTCTTC. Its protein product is CASSQGGADRGNEQFF.

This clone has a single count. The CDR3 loop reads CASKTGTGVGEQFF. In DNA form, the CDR3 reads TGTGCCAGCAAAACCGGGACAGGGGTTGGGGAGCAGTTCTTC. The chain couples TRBV27 to TRBJ2-1, with 10 nucleotides matching TRBD1. The germline V gene encodes CDR1 MNHEY and CDR2 SMNVEV (reference sequence). The V and J ends lost 7 bases and 10 bases, in that order; junction bases with no gene match: 10. The CDR3 is 14 amino acids.

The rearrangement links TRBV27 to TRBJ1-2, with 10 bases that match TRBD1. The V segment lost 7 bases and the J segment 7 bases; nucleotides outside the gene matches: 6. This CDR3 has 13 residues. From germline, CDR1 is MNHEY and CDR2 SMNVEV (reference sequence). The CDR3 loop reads CASTRQGAFGYTF. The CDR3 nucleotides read TGTGCCAGCACCCGACAGGGGGCTTTTGGCTACACCTTC.

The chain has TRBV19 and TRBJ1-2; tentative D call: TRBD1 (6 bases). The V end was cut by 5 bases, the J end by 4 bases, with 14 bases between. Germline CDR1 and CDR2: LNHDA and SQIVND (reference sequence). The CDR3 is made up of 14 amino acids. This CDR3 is CASSWDTDFYGYTF. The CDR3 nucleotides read TGTGCCAGTAGTTGGGACACGGATTTCTATGGCTACACCTTC.

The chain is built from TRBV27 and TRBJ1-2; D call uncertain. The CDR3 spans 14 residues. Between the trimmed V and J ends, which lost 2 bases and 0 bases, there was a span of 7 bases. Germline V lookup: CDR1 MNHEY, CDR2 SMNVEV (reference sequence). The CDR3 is CASSLRETNYGYTF. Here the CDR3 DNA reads TGTGCCAGCAGTTTACGGGAAACTAACTATGGCTACACCTTC.

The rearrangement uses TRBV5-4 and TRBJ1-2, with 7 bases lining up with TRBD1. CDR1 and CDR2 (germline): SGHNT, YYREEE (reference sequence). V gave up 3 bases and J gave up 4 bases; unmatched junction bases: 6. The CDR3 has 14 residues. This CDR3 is CASSSGQDRYGYTF. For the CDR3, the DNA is TGTGCCAGCAGCTCCGGACAGGACCGCTATGGCTACACCTTC.

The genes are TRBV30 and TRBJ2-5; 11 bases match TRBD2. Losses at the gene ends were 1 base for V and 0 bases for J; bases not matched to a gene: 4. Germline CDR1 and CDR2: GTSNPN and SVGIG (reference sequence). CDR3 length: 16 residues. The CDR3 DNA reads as TGTGCCTGGAGTGGGCCTAGCGGGGGGTACCAAGAGACCCAGTACTTC. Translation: CAWSGPSGGYQETQYF.

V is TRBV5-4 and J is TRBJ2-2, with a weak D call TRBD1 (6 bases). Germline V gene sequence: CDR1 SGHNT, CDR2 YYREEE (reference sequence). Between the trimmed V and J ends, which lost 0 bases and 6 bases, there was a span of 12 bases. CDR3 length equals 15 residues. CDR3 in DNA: TGTGCCAGCAGCTTGGACAGGGTGGGGGCCGGGGAGCTGTTTTTT. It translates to CASSLDRVGAGELFF.

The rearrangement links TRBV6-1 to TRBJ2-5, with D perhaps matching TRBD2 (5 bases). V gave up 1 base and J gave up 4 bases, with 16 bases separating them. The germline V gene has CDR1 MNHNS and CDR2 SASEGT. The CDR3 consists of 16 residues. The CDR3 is CASSEGGYGPRETQYF. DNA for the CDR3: TGTGCCAGCAGTGAAGGCGGGTACGGTCCTCGAGAGACCCAGTACTTC.

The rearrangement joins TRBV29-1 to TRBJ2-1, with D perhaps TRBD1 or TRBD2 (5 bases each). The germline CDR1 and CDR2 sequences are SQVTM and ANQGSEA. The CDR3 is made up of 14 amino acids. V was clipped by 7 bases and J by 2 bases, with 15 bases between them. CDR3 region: CSGGRQITYNEQFF. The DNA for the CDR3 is TGCAGCGGTGGGAGACAGATTACCTACAATGAGCAGTTCTTC.

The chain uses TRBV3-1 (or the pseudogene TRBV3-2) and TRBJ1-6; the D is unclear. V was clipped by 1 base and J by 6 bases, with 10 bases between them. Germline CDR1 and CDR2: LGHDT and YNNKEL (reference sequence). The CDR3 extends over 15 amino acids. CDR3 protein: CASSQAVGSNSPLHF. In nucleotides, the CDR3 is TGTGCCAGCAGCCAAGCGGTAGGGTCTAATTCACCCCTCCACTTT.

The CDR3 DNA sequence: TGTGCCAGCACGACAGGGGGCGGCGGTACGCAGTATTTT. It yields the protein CASTTGGGGTQYF. This chain uses TRBV12-3 or TRBV12-4 with TRBJ2-3, with 10 bases that match TRBD1. V shed 7 bases and J 8 bases; nucleotides not matched to a gene: 6. CDR3 length: 13 amino acids.

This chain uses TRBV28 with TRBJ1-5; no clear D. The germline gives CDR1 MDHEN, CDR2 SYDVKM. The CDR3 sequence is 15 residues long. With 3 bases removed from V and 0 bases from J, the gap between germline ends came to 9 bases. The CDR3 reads CASSLDLGSNQPQHF. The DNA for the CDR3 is TGTGCCAGCAGTTTGGATTTGGGTAGCAATCAGCCCCAGCATTTT.

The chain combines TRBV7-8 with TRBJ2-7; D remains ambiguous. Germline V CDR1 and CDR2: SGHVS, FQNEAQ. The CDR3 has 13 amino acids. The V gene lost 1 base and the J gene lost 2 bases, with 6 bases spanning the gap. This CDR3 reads CASSLGLAYEQYF. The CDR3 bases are TGTGCCAGCAGCTTAGGGTTGGCCTACGAGCAGTACTTC.

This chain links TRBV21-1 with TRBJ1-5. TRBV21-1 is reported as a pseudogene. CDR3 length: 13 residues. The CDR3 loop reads CASSKVGRRPQHF. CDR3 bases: TGTGCCAGCAGCAAAGTAGGACGGAGGCCCCAGCATTTT.

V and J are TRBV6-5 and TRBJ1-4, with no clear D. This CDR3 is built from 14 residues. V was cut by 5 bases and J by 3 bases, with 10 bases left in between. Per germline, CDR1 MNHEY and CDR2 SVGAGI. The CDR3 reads CASSLGLSNEKLFF. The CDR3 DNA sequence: TGTGCCAGCAGTCTCGGACTATCTAATGAAAAACTGTTTTTT.

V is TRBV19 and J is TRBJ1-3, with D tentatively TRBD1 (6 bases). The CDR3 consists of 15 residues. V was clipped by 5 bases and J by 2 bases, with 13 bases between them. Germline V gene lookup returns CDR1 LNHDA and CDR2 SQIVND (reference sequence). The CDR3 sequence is CASSGYRAAGNTIYF. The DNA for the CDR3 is TGTGCCAGTAGTGGTTACAGGGCTGCTGGAAACACCATATATTTT.

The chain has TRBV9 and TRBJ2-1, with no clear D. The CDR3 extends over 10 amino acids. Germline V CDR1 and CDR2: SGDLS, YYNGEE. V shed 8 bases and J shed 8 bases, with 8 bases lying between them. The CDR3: CASKGDEQFF. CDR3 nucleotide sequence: TGTGCCAGTAAGGGTGATGAGCAGTTCTTC. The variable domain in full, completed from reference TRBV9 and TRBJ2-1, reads DSGVTQTPKHLITATGQRVTLRCSPRSGDLSVYWYQQSLDQGLQFLIQYYNGEERAKGNILERFSAQQFPDLHSELNLSSLELGDSALYFCASKGDEQFFGPGTRLTVL.

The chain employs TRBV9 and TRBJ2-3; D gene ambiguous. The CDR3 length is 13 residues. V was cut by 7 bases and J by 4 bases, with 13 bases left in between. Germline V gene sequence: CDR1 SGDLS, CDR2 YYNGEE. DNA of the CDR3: TGTGCCAGCGGTCAGAAAGTCGCAGATACGCAGTATTTT. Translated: CASGQKVADTQYF.

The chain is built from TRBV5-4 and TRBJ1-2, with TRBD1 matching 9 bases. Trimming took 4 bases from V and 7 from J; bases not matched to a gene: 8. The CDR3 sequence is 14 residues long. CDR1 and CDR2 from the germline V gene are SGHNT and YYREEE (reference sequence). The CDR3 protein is CASSQTGGGFGYTF. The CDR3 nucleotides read TGTGCCAGCAGCCAAACAGGGGGCGGTTTTGGCTACACCTTC.

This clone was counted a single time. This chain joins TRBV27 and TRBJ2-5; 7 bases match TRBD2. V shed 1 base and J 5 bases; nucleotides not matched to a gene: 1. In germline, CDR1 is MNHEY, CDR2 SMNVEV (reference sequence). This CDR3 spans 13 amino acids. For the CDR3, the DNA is TGTGCCAGCAGTTTATTCGGGGGGGAGACCCAGTACTTC. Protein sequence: CASSLFGGETQYF.

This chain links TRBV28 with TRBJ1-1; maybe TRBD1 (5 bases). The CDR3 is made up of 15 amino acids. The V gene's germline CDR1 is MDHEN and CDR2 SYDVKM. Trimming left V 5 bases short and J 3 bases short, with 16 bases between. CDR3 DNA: TGTGCCAGCAGTACTTCCGGGGACTGGGACACTGAAGCTTTCTTT. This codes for CASSTSGDWDTEAFF.

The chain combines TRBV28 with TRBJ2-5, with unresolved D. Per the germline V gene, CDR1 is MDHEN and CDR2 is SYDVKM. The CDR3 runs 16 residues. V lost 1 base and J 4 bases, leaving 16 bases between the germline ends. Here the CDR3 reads CASSLSQLSDPETQYF. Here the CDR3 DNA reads TGTGCCAGCAGTTTATCCCAACTATCTGATCCAGAGACCCAGTACTTC.

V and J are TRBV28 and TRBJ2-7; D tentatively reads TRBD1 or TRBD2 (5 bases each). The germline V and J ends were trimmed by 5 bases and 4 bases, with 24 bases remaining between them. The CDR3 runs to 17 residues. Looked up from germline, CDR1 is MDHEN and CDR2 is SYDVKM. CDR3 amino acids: CASSKNPGQPLAYEQYF. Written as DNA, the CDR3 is TGTGCCAGCAGTAAAAACCCGGGGCAACCTCTGGCATACGAGCAGTACTTC.

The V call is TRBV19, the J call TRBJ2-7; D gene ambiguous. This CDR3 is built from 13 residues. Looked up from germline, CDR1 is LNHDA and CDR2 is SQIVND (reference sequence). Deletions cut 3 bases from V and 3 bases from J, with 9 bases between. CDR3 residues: CASSMRSFYEQYF. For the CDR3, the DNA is TGTGCCAGTAGTATGAGGTCGTTCTACGAGCAGTACTTC.

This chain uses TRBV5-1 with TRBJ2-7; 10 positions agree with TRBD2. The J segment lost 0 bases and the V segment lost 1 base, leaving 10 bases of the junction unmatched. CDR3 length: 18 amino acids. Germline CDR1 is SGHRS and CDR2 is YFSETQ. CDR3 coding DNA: TGCGCCAGCAGCTTGCTAGCGGGGGCCGCAGGGGGCTCCTACGAGCAGTACTTC. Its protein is CASSLLAGAAGGSYEQYF.